The 25 T cell receptor beta chains reported below all come from one sample, sequenced in a study of cytomegalovirus exposure and HLA in healthy donors. The primer mix had 60 Vbeta and 13 Jbeta primers. Assay used: immunoSEQ multiplex PCR; TCRdb lists only in-frame clones, some missing. The sample holds roughly 100,000 clones; 65% to 75% are singletons and the top ten take around 9.9%. Source material: PBMCs. Receptor source: a man aged 40-50 years in good health and CMV-seropositive.

This rearrangement joins TRBV9 to TRBJ1-1; 7 bases match TRBD1. Germline-derived CDR1 and CDR2 are SGDLS and YYNGEE. The CDR3 has 12 residues. V shed 7 bases, J shed 11 bases, and the junction held 11 bases outside the gene matches. The CDR3 spells CASLGVTGDAFF. In nucleotides, the CDR3 is TGTGCCAGCTTAGGGGTTACAGGGGACGCTTTCTTT.

The V call is TRBV5-4, the J call TRBJ2-1; D gene uncertain. V was trimmed by 3 bases and J by 5 bases, leaving 6 bases between them. The CDR3 length is 12 residues. Germline values: CDR1 SGHNT, CDR2 YYREEE (reference sequence). The CDR3 protein is CASSSVHNEQFF. DNA of the CDR3: TGTGCCAGCAGCTCAGTCCACAATGAGCAGTTCTTC.

The chain links TRBV28 to TRBJ2-7, with TRBD1 matching over 7 bases. Germline CDR1 and CDR2: MDHEN and SYDVKM. This CDR3 is built from 13 residues. The ends lost 4 bases at V and 2 bases at J; junction bases unmatched: 2. Written as DNA, the CDR3 is TGTGCCAGCAGTTATACAGGGGCCTACGAGCAGTACTTC. This translates into CASSYTGAYEQYF.

The chain couples TRBV7-6 to TRBJ2-4; 8 nucleotides match TRBD2. The V and J ends lost 1 base and 1 base, in that order; junction bases with no gene match: 3. In germline, CDR1 is SGHVS, CDR2 FNYEAQ. CDR3 size: 16 residues. The CDR3 bases are TGTGCCAGCAGCTTAGGCGGGGGGCTGGCCAAAAACATTCAGTACTTC. Its protein product is CASSLGGGLAKNIQYF.

The chain links TRBV5-1 to TRBJ2-6; TRBD1 agrees at 12 bases. Losses at the gene ends were 3 bases for V and 2 bases for J; bases not matched to a gene: 3. This CDR3 is built from 17 residues. In germline, CDR1 is SGHRS, CDR2 YFSETQ. The CDR3 region has the DNA TGCGCCAGCAGCTGGGGACAGGGGGCTGCTGGGGCCAACGTCCTGACTTTC. Translation: CASSWGQGAAGANVLTF.

The gene calls are TRBV29-1 and TRBJ2-1, with 7 bases identical to TRBD1. V lost 4 bases and J lost 8; bases outside the gene matches: 8. There are 13 residues in the CDR3. Germline CDR1 is SQVTM and CDR2 is ANQGSEA. The CDR3 coding sequence is TGCAGCGTTGTCAGGGGGAGAGGATATGAGCAGTTCTTC. Residues: CSVVRGRGYEQFF.

V gene TRBV27 combines with J gene TRBJ2-7; unclear D gene. This CDR3 comprises 13 residues. CDR1 and CDR2 from the germline V gene are MNHEY and SMNVEV (reference sequence). V dropped 3 bases and J dropped 6 bases, with 12 bases sitting between them. CDR3 DNA sequence: TGTGCCAGCAGTTTCGGTGGAGCGTTCGAGCAGTACTTC. Protein product: CASSFGGAFEQYF.

The chain joins TRBV6-5 to TRBJ1-4, with unresolved D. The V and J ends lost 8 bases and 5 bases respectively, with 15 bases between them. The CDR3 contains 14 residues. The germline gives CDR1 MNHEY, CDR2 SVGAGI. The CDR3: CASRHPEENEKLFF. As DNA, the CDR3 is TGTGCCAGCCGGCACCCCGAGGAGAATGAAAAACTGTTTTTT.

This chain joins TRBV28 and TRBJ2-3; maybe TRBD2 (5 bases). Germline loops: CDR1 MDHEN, CDR2 SYDVKM. Between the trimmed V and J ends, which lost 7 bases and 4 bases, there was a span of 18 bases. CDR3 size: 15 residues. The CDR3 bases are TGTGCCAGCACCTCTAGCCAGTTAGGCCCAGATACGCAGTATTTT. Protein sequence: CASTSSQLGPDTQYF.

This rearrangement joins TRBV19 to TRBJ2-3, with TRBD2 matching 11 bases. V lost 10 bases, J lost 6 bases, and 9 bases stayed unmatched. Germline-derived CDR1 and CDR2 are LNHDA and SQIVND (reference sequence). There are 14 residues in the CDR3. The CDR3 DNA reads as TGTGCCACCGCACTAGCGGGAGTTCCCGATACGCAGTATTTT. Protein sequence: CATALAGVPDTQYF.

The chain carries TRBV5-4 and TRBJ1-2, with D possibly matching TRBD1 (6 bases). The germline V gene encodes CDR1 SGHNT and CDR2 YYREEE (reference sequence). The CDR3 length is 15 residues. Trimming removed 4 bases from V and 2 bases from J, with 15 bases in between. This CDR3 reads CASSHSGTQNYGYTF. As DNA, the CDR3 is TGTGCCAGCAGCCACTCCGGGACACAGAACTATGGCTACACCTTC.

CDR3 coding DNA: TGTGCCAGCAGGCCTAGGGACATTTACAATGAGCAGTTCTTC. The encoded protein is CASRPRDIYNEQFF. The chain is built from TRBV28 and TRBJ2-1; tentatively, D is TRBD1 (6 bases). The CDR3 loop spans 14 amino acids. Per germline, CDR1 MDHEN and CDR2 SYDVKM. V was pared by 6 bases and J by 4 bases, with 13 bases between.

CDR3 amino acids: CASSVGPSYEQYV. As DNA, the CDR3 is TGTGCCAGCAGCGTTGGGCCCTCCTACGAGCAGTACGTC. The chain has TRBV9 and TRBJ2-7; D ambiguous. CDR1 and CDR2 from the germline V gene are SGDLS and YYNGEE. The CDR3 is 13 amino acids. V lost 2 bases, J lost 0 bases, and 6 bases lay in between.

The chain joins TRBV28 to TRBJ2-7, with 7 bases aligning to TRBD1. V shed 2 bases, J shed 3 bases, and the junction held 7 bases outside the gene matches. Germline CDR1 is MDHEN and CDR2 is SYDVKM. There are 15 residues in the CDR3. CDR3 in amino acids: CASSLRGGTGYEQYF. As DNA, the CDR3 is TGTGCCAGCAGTTTACGAGGGGGCACCGGCTACGAGCAGTACTTC.

The J gene is TRBJ2-3, the V gene TRBV4-1; 8 nucleotides align to TRBD2. The CDR3 runs 16 residues. Germline values: CDR1 MGHRA, CDR2 YSYEKL. J lost 4 bases, V lost 4 bases, and 10 bases had no gene match. The CDR3 DNA reads TGCGCCAGCAGCCTGGGGTTAGCGGGATCTTCAGATACGCAGTATTTT. Its protein product is CASSLGLAGSSDTQYF.

Only a few counts were recorded for this clone. This chain joins TRBV4-1 and TRBJ2-7; no firm D call. V gave up 2 bases and J gave up 0 bases, with 8 bases separating them. This CDR3 spans 14 amino acids. Germline values: CDR1 MGHRA, CDR2 YSYEKL. CDR3 region: CASSQQASSYEQYF. In DNA, the CDR3 is TGCGCCAGCAGCCAACAGGCGAGCTCCTACGAGCAGTACTTC.

The V gene is TRBV2, the J gene TRBJ2-5, with TRBD1 matching over 8 bases. Germline V gene lookup returns CDR1 SNHLY and CDR2 FYNNEI. The CDR3 contains 13 residues. The J segment lost 2 bases and the V segment lost 9 bases, leaving 5 bases of the junction unmatched. DNA of the CDR3: TGTGCCAGGTCCCGGGACAGGCAAGAGACCCAGTACTTC. This translates into CARSRDRQETQYF.

This chain links TRBV2 with TRBJ2-5, with TRBD2 as a possible D gene (6 bases). Germline CDR1 reads SNHLY; CDR2 reads FYNNEI. This CDR3 comprises 15 residues. Trimming shortened V by 5 bases and J by 2 bases, and 15 bases separated the two germline ends. This CDR3 is CASSPLTSQQETQYF. CDR3 DNA sequence: TGTGCCAGCAGTCCTCTAACTAGCCAGCAAGAGACCCAGTACTTC. Using reference TRBV2 and TRBJ2-5 for the parts outside the CDR3, the full variable domain is EPEVTQTPSHQVTQMGQEVILRCVPISNHLYFYWYRQILGQKVEFLVSFYNNEISEKSEIFDDQFSVERPDGSNFTLKIRSTKLEDSAMYFCASSPLTSQQETQYFGPGTRLLVL.

The V call is TRBV27, the J call TRBJ2-3; D remains unclear. There are 16 residues in the CDR3. Germline V gives CDR1 MNHEY, CDR2 SMNVEV (reference sequence). Trimming shortened V by 3 bases and J by 2 bases, and 15 bases separated the two germline ends. CDR3 residues: CASSFGVGVTTDTQYF. The CDR3, as DNA: TGTGCCAGCAGTTTCGGCGTCGGAGTTACCACAGATACGCAGTATTTT.

This rearrangement joins TRBV7-2 to TRBJ2-7; weak D call: TRBD2 (6 bases). Germline V gives CDR1 SGHTA, CDR2 FQGNSA. The CDR3 runs to 12 residues. Deletions cut 4 bases from V and 6 bases from J, with 10 bases between. CDR3 residues: CASSSYGGEQYF. The CDR3 nucleotides read TGTGCCAGCAGCTCCTACGGGGGCGAGCAGTACTTC. The whole variable domain, filled in from reference TRBV7-2 and TRBJ2-7, reads GAGVSQSPSNKVTEKGKDVELRCDPISGHTALYWYRQSLGQGLEFLIYFQGNSAPDKSGLPSDRFSAERTGGSVSTLTIQRTQQEDSAVYLCASSSYGGEQYFGPGTRLTVT.

In DNA, the CDR3 is TGTGCCAGCAGGGCTAGCGGGAGAAAGACTTACAATGAGCAGTTCTTC. Residues: CASRASGRKTYNEQFF. The chain recombines TRBV11-2 with TRBJ2-1; 10 nucleotides match TRBD2. The germline V gene encodes CDR1 SGHAT and CDR2 FQNNGV. V dropped 6 bases and J dropped 4; count of bases not matched to a gene: 9. The CDR3 is 16 amino acids.

This rearrangement joins TRBV4-2 to TRBJ2-2, with 11 bases aligning to TRBD2. The V and J ends lost 2 bases and 3 bases, in that order; junction bases with no gene match: 8. Germline lookup yields CDR1 LGHNA and CDR2 YNFKEQ. The CDR3 length is 18 residues. CDR3 DNA sequence: TGTGCCAGCAGCCAAATTGATAGCGGGAGGGCCCACACCGGGGAGCTGTTTTTT. Its protein is CASSQIDSGRAHTGELFF.

This clone turned up a few times. The chain recombines TRBV5-6 with TRBJ2-2, with D tentatively TRBD2 (5 bases). V lost 3 bases, J lost 4 bases, and 10 bases lay in between. CDR1 is SGHDT, CDR2 YYEEEE, per germline. The CDR3 consists of 14 residues. DNA of the CDR3: TGTGCCAGCAGCTACGGGATTGGCACCGGGGAGCTGTTTTTT. It specifies CASSYGIGTGELFF.

The chain recombines TRBV6-1 with TRBJ2-5, with TRBD2 as a possible D gene (6 bases). Trimming removed 9 bases at V and 5 bases at J, with 13 bases between. The CDR3 contains 12 residues. Germline V CDR1 and CDR2: MNHNS, SASEGT. CDR3 nucleotide sequence: TGTGCCAGTCTTGCGGAGGGTGAGACCCAGTACTTC. Protein product: CASLAEGETQYF.

This rearrangement joins TRBV5-6 to TRBJ2-7; D is undetermined. The CDR3 spans 12 residues. Trimming left V 2 bases short and J 7 bases short, with 10 bases between. Germline loops: CDR1 SGHDT, CDR2 YYEEEE. In DNA, the CDR3 is TGTGCCAGCAGCTTCCAACTCCGAGAGCAGTACTTC. It is translated as CASSFQLREQYF. The full variable domain, with the rest looked up from reference TRBV5-6 and TRBJ2-7, is DAGVTQSPTHLIKTRGQQVTLRCSPKSGHDTVSWYQQALGQGPQFIFQYYEEEERQRGNFPDRFSGHQFPNYSSELNVNALLLGDSALYLCASSFQLREQYFGPGTRLTVT.